This TCR beta chain stems from a study of blood T cells in healthy people across ages (dated by TCRdb to the mid-2010s). A note on the overall study: In model experiments, roughly one uniquely barcoded TCR beta cDNA molecule per two T cells was captured by template switching. Four age groups were formed from the donors: young (average about 17 years), middle-aged (approximately 40), aged (over 55) and long-lived (less than 85). To avoid experimental bias, donors of different ages were spread randomly across the sequencing lanes. For two donors (one aged 18 to 30 and one aged 80 or older), the study analyzed two additional independent replicas of 1 million unique cDNA reads from the same blood draw. Age-related changes in TCR beta repertoire diversity were measured in the study by deep sequencing normalized with unique cDNA molecular identifiers. The research as a whole found: Observed TCR beta diversity correlated strongly with the percentage of naive T cells measured by flow cytometry. Observed TCR beta diversity per million T cells fell roughly linearly with age, and a significant reduction was already apparent by age about 38. Compared with the aged group, more naive CD4+ T cells, fewer expanded clones and increased TCR diversity were shown by the long-lived group, suggesting age selection. Donor CMV infection status was unknown, potentially confounding age-related changes in expanded clonotypes. Total diversity estimates from one million sequenced T cells were considered lower bounds and underestimates. Because profiling used bulk unsorted PBMCs, naive and antigen-experienced compartments could not be compared conclusively.

This clonotype was detected a few times. What this receptor recognizes is not known. No quality values exist for individual bases; no much larger clone is one base distant. The 39 donors, aged 6 to 90 years, were systemically healthy Caucasian individuals from Russia. Around 9.7 milliliters of peripheral blood were collected from each donor into EDTA-treated Vacutainer tubes. Ficoll-Paque density-gradient centrifugation was used to isolate PBMCs, with at least 6.5 million per sample. Trizol reagent was used to extract total RNA from the PBMCs, yielding at least 5.5 micrograms per sample. The percentages of naive CD45RAhigh/CD27high T cells were determined by flow cytometry on a PBMC aliquot from every donor. The method behind the library was 5' RACE. These reads were obtained on an Illumina HiSeq 2500. A second PCR of about 6 to 11 cycles was run with a J-beta primer mix and a sample-barcoded 5' primer. A unique molecular identifier was introduced onto each TCR beta cDNA molecule by a template-switch 5' adaptor carrying 12 random nucleotides. Each sample yielded at least 3 million CDR3-containing paired-end reads. The Mint cDNA synthesis kit, primed by a TRBC-specific oligonucleotide, was used to synthesize first-strand cDNA from all RNA. Following uracil-DNA glycosylase treatment, all cDNA underwent a first 18-cycle PCR with the universal primers M1SS and BC2_uni_R. Per the authors' processing: Normalization of each sample was performed by random selection of 1 million high-quality reads, each carrying a distinct molecular identifier. Instead of being binned into consensus sequences, reads with shared molecular identifiers were discarded. MiTCR, run with a Q25 quality threshold and the strictest error-elimination algorithm, handled CDR3 identification, clonotype clustering and error correction. Lower-bound total TCR beta diversity was estimated with a nonparametric unseen species model using Euler transformation. TCRdb ran its own pipeline on the public reads, namely fastp trimming at Q25 and MiXCR clone calling, and kept in-frame beta chains. Records with the same CDR3 protein are collapsed into one entry carrying the most frequent genes and DNA. What appears here as the V and J calls and clone size reflects TCRdb's work, not the paper's. The sample table lists 700,000 to 950,000 distinct CDR3 sequences, roughly 60% of them with a count of one. The leading ten clones occupy roughly 22% of the sample.

The germline V gene specifies SGHTA as CDR1 and FQGNSA as CDR2. Trimming takes 0 bases from V and 9 bases from J, and the germline ends sit 9 bases apart. Including cysteine and phenylalanine, the CDR3 has 13 amino acids. Only CDR3 DNA is held: 39 bases, read in frame from base 1. This receptor was taken from a man aged 25-45 years in good health. The sample was blood. The V and J segments used are TRBV7-2 and TRBJ2-1, with the identity of the D gene unclear. The DNA reads as follows: TGTGCCAGCAGCTTAGCGGGTTCGGGTGAGCAGTTCTTC. It specifies CASSLAGSGEQFF.